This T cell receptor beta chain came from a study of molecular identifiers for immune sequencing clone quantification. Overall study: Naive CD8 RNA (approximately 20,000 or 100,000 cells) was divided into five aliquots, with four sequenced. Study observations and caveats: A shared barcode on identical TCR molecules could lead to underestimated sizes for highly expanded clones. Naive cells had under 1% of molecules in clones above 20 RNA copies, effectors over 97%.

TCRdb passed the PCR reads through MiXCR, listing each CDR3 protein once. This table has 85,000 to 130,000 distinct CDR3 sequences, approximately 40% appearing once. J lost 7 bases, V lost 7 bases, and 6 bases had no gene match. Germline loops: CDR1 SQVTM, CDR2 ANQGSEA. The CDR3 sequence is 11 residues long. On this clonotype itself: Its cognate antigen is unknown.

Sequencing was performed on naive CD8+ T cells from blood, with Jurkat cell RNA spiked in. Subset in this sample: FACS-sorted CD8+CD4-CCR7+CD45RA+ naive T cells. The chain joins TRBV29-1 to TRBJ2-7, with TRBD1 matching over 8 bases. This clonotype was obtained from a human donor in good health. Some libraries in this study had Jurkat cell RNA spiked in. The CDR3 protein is CSAQGAREQYF. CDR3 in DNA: TGCAGCGCCCAGGGGGCGCGAGAGCAGTACTTC.